Presented here are 20 T cell receptor beta chains from one specimen sequenced in a study of T cell responses to AZD1222 COVID-19 vaccine. Measured with immunoSEQ multiplex PCR; TCRdb has only the in-frame clones, and not every one. Of over 110,000 clones listed, about 91% are singletons. Sequencing used peripheral blood, obtained on day 0 of AZD1222 vaccination. Every receptor here comes from an adult in good health.

The V and J genes are TRBV6-4 and TRBJ2-2; 10 bases agree with TRBD1. CDR1 MRHNA and CDR2 SNTAGT come from the germline V gene. Trimming at V came to 2 bases and at J to 7 bases, leaving 1 base not matched to a gene. The CDR3 extends over 14 amino acids. CDR3 amino acids: CASSDGTGDGELFF. In DNA form, the CDR3 reads TGTGCCAGCAGTGACGGGACAGGGGACGGGGAGCTGTTTTTT.

The gene calls are TRBV4-3 and TRBJ1-1, with D maybe TRBD1 (5 bases). The V gene lost 0 bases and the J gene lost 0 bases, with 11 bases spanning the gap. CDR1 is LGHNA, CDR2 YSLEER, per germline. The CDR3 length is 16 residues. This chain's CDR3 is CASSQDQGGLNTEAFF. CDR3 coding DNA: TGCGCCAGCAGCCAAGACCAGGGCGGACTGAACACTGAAGCTTTCTTT.

The chain recombines TRBV5-5 with TRBJ2-7; TRBD2 aligns across 11 bases. Germline V gene lookup returns CDR1 SGHKS and CDR2 YYEKEE (reference sequence). V shed 0 bases, J shed 9 bases, and the junction held 8 bases outside the gene matches. The CDR3 is 15 amino acids. The CDR3 loop reads CASSLVLAGGSGQYF. In DNA, the CDR3 is TGTGCCAGCAGCTTGGTTCTAGCGGGAGGCAGTGGGCAGTACTTC. Full variable domain (rest looked up from reference TRBV5-5 and TRBJ2-7): DAGVTQSPTHLIKTRGQQVTLRCSPISGHKSVSWYQQVLGQGPQFIFQYYEKEERGRGNFPDRFSARQFPNYSSELNVNALLLGDSALYLCASSLVLAGGSGQYFGPGTRLTVT.

The genes are TRBV11-3 and TRBJ2-7; D may be TRBD1 (6 bases). The germline V gene encodes CDR1 SGHNT and CDR2 YENEEA. This CDR3 has 13 amino acids. V was pared by 1 base and J by 7 bases, with 11 bases between. CDR3 region: CASSLVRGGEQYF. CDR3 nucleotides: TGTGCCAGCAGCTTAGTCAGGGGTGGGGAGCAGTACTTC.

The J gene is TRBJ2-6, the V gene TRBV5-1; tentative D call: TRBD2 (5 bases). The CDR3 is made up of 15 amino acids. Germline values: CDR1 SGHRS, CDR2 YFSETQ. V was clipped by 2 bases and J by 2 bases, with 8 bases between them. The CDR3 nucleotides read TGCGCCAGCAGCTTTGAGCGGCCTGGGGCCAACGTCCTGACTTTC. Its translation: CASSFERPGANVLTF.

This chain joins TRBV5-1 and TRBJ1-2, with 10 bases aligning to TRBD1. The trim removed 4 bases at V and 3 bases at J, leaving 6 bases unmatched. CDR3 size: 15 residues. Germline loops: CDR1 SGHRS, CDR2 YFSETQ. For the CDR3, the DNA is TGCGCCAGCAGCACGACAGGGGGCGTCGACTATGGCTACACCTTC. Translating it yields CASSTTGGVDYGYTF.

The chain joins TRBV7-6 to TRBJ1-4; 9 positions match TRBD1. CDR3 length equals 15 residues. The germline V gene has CDR1 SGHVS and CDR2 FNYEAQ. V dropped 4 bases and J dropped 8; count of bases not matched to a gene: 8. CDR3 coding DNA: TGTGCCAGCAGCTCAACTCCGACAGGGGGGGAAAAACTGTTTTTT. Translation gives CASSSTPTGGEKLFF.

The V gene is TRBV11-2, the J gene TRBJ2-2; possibly TRBD2 for D (5 bases). Germline CDR1 is SGHAT and CDR2 is FQNNGV. This CDR3 region has 16 residues. Deletions cut 0 bases from V and 3 bases from J, with 11 bases between. The CDR3 sequence is CASSLEAVVYTGELFF. CDR3 sequence (DNA): TGTGCCAGCAGCTTAGAAGCGGTCGTGTACACCGGGGAGCTGTTTTTT.

This chain joins TRBV6-2 or TRBV6-3 and TRBJ2-2; D may be TRBD1 or TRBD2 (6 bases each). With 4 bases removed from V and 2 bases from J, the gap between germline ends came to 17 bases. Germline loops: CDR1 MNHEY, CDR2 SVGEGT. The CDR3 is 17 residues long. CDR3: CASSSFPKGGNTGELFF. Here the CDR3 DNA reads TGTGCCAGCAGTTCCTTCCCGAAGGGGGGCAACACCGGGGAGCTGTTTTTT.

V and J are TRBV3-1 (or the pseudogene TRBV3-2) and TRBJ2-1; either TRBD1 or TRBD2 may fit D (5 bases each). In germline, CDR1 is LGHDT, CDR2 YNNKEL (reference sequence). This CDR3 has 15 amino acids. Trimming took off 1 base at V and 8 bases at J, with 15 bases between the two ends. The CDR3 DNA reads as TGTGCCAGCAGCCAAGGGGTGGGGGATTTCGATGAGCAGTTCTTC. This sequence encodes CASSQGVGDFDEQFF.

The sample holds one count of this clone. This chain joins TRBV5-1 and TRBJ1-2; D uncertain. Germline values: CDR1 SGHRS, CDR2 YFSETQ. This CDR3 has 13 amino acids. Trimming left V 0 bases short and J 8 bases short, with 11 bases between. CDR3 loop: CASSLDGEGGYTF. The CDR3, as DNA: TGCGCCAGCAGCTTGGATGGGGAGGGAGGCTACACCTTC.

The V call is TRBV4-2, the J call TRBJ1-5; weak D call: TRBD1 (5 bases). The V gene lost 2 bases and the J gene lost 1 base, with 6 bases spanning the gap. Germline loops: CDR1 LGHNA, CDR2 YNFKEQ. This CDR3 region has 14 residues. As DNA, the CDR3 is TGTGCCAGCAGCCAACAGGGAAGCAATCAGCCCCAGCATTTT. This gives the protein CASSQQGSNQPQHF.

V usage is TRBV10-3 and J usage is TRBJ1-2; 7 bases are shared with TRBD1. Per germline, CDR1 ENHRY and CDR2 SYGVKD. V shed 0 bases and J 4 bases; nucleotides not matched to a gene: 11. CDR3 length equals 17 residues. CDR3 DNA sequence: TGTGCCATCAGTGAGTCGGATCTCGCAGGGGGGGTCTATGGCTACACCTTC. Its protein is CAISESDLAGGVYGYTF.

The CDR3 is CASTSTRAYGYTF. CDR3 sequence (DNA): TGTGCCAGCACTAGTACCAGAGCCTATGGCTACACCTTC. The chain uses TRBV2 and TRBJ1-2, with D unresolved. Trimming shortened V by 7 bases and J by 4 bases, and 13 bases separated the two germline ends. This CDR3 is built from 13 residues. Germline CDR1 is SNHLY and CDR2 is FYNNEI.

The chain carries TRBV7-9 and TRBJ1-1, with D perhaps TRBD1 (6 bases). Deletions cut 5 bases from V and 4 bases from J, with 20 bases between. Germline lookup yields CDR1 SEHNR and CDR2 FQNEAQ (reference sequence). The length of the CDR3 is 16 residues. CDR3 protein: CASSEGGTRSLTEAFF. The CDR3 DNA reads as TGTGCCAGCAGCGAGGGGGGCACCAGGTCTCTCACTGAAGCTTTCTTT.

The chain carries TRBV24-1 and TRBJ2-2, with D uncertain. V gave up 7 bases and J gave up 5 bases, with 10 bases separating them. Looked up from germline, CDR1 is KGHDR and CDR2 is SFDVKD. There are 13 residues in the CDR3. As DNA, the CDR3 is TGTGCCACCAGCGACATATGGACCGGGGAGCTGTTTTTT. This sequence encodes CATSDIWTGELFF.

V gene TRBV24-1 combines with J gene TRBJ2-1; 7 bases are a match to TRBD2. Germline CDR1 is KGHDR and CDR2 is SFDVKD. The CDR3 spans 13 residues. Trimming cost V 7 bases and J 7 bases; bases outside gene matches: 6. The CDR3: CATRGGRSNEQFF. CDR3 nucleotide sequence: TGTGCCACCAGAGGCGGGAGATCGAATGAGCAGTTCTTC.

V gene TRBV6-5 combines with J gene TRBJ2-3, with TRBD2 identical over 12 bases. The V gene end was trimmed by 2 bases and the J gene end by 4 bases; junction bases not matched to a gene: 4. The CDR3 contains 16 residues. Germline V gene data show CDR1 as MNHEY and CDR2 as SVGAGI. This CDR3 reads CASSYHLAGGADTQYF. CDR3 DNA: TGTGCCAGCAGTTACCACCTAGCGGGGGGGGCAGATACGCAGTATTTT.

The chain has TRBV7-8 and TRBJ2-7; 8 bases map to TRBD1. The CDR3 consists of 15 residues. Per the germline V gene, CDR1 is SGHVS and CDR2 is FQNEAQ. With V trimmed by 5 bases and J by 5 bases, 11 bases remained unmatched. CDR3 DNA sequence: TGTGCCAGCAGCCGCCACCGGGACAGGTTCGACGAGCAGTACTTC. This translates into CASSRHRDRFDEQYF.

This clone has a single count. This chain uses TRBV4-1 with TRBJ1-2, with D maybe TRBD1 (5 bases). Trimming pared 4 bases from V and 3 bases from J, leaving 15 bases between. Germline V gene sequence: CDR1 MGHRA, CDR2 YSYEKL. This CDR3 region has 15 residues. CDR3 sequence reads: CASSPSRDGDYGYTF. DNA for the CDR3: TGCGCCAGCAGCCCCTCACGGGACGGCGACTATGGCTACACCTTC.